The T cell receptor beta chain described here comes from a study of OX40 agonist ivuxolimab in advanced cancers. The data were produced by immunoSEQ multiplex PCR, yet TCRdb's version contains in-frame clones alone and is incomplete. The sample has approximately 100,000 clones, 90% seen once. Germline CDR1 and CDR2: MGHDK and SYGVNS. The CDR3 has 16 residues. V was cut by 6 bases and J by 1 base, with 16 bases left in between. The material was CD4+ or CD8+ T cells sorted from blood, obtained in a trial of the OX40 agonist ivuxolimab. This TCR was recovered from an adult with an advanced solid tumor such as melanoma, head and neck, liver or kidney cancer. This chain connects TRBV25-1 to TRBJ2-1; the D gene is possibly TRBD2 (5 bases). DNA of the CDR3: TGTGCCAGCAGCCAAGATGGGAGCCCGTCCTACAATGAGCAGTTCTTC. Translated, it gives CASSQDGSPSYNEQFF.